The clone carrying this T cell receptor beta chain was recorded once. This sample was included in a study of blood T cell repertoires in COVID-19. About the study: The United States, Italy and Spain were the sources of the acute and convalescent COVID-19 samples. The analysed material was cDNA or gDNA that came from T cells, B-cell-depleted T cells, or PBMCs.

Per the original data handling: Reference gene primer amplification in the assay estimated nucleated cell counts. Libraries were prepared by immunoSEQ multiplex PCR; TCRdb keeps only in-frame clonotypes and omits some of them. That table is the source of V, J and clone size, and D and trimming were worked out from the DNA. The sample consists of 210,000 or so clones, 75% to 85% of them appearing once. Germline CDR1 and CDR2: SEHNR and FQNEAQ (reference sequence). Trimming removed 5 bases from V and 3 bases from J; junction bases left unmatched: 10. This CDR3 is 16 amino acids long. The J gene is TRBJ2-1, the V gene TRBV7-9; TRBD1 matches at 7 bases. The receptor's source is a man under 40 with acute COVID-19. Sample: PBMCs or T cells enriched from blood (not recorded which). In nucleotides, the CDR3 is TGTGCCAGCAGCCCCCTAAAGGGACAGCTCTACAATGAGCAGTTCTTC. As protein: CASSPLKGQLYNEQFF.